This is a list of T cell receptor beta chains from one sample in a study of cytomegalovirus exposure and HLA in healthy donors. Method: immunoSEQ multiplex PCR; TCRdb's copy keeps in-frame clones and lacks some. Of 150,000 to 200,000 clones listed, 79% were seen once; the top ten hold approximately 0.7%. Sequenced material: PBMCs. The origin of the receptors is a woman between 40 and 50 years old in good health and CMV-seronegative. Each CDR3 is given without its conserved first and last residue.

J gene	V gene	CDR3 protein
TRBJ1-4	TRBV4-1	ASSPASIATNEKLF
TRBJ2-5	TRBV4-1	ASSQVVWETQY
TRBJ1-5	TRBV5-6	ASTFGNQPQH
TRBJ2-1	TRBV5-4	ASSLEGLEEQF
TRBJ2-7	TRBV9	ASSATDSYYEQY
TRBJ2-7	TRBV6-5	ASSYTTGSYEQY
TRBJ1-6	TRBV5-1	ASSFRSQPTSLH
TRBJ1-1	TRBV6-1	ASSRVWSTEAF
TRBJ2-5	TRBV5-1	ASSLVAGGAETQY
TRBJ2-3	TRBV30	AWSLGDSYTDTQY
TRBJ2-7	TRBV5-1	ASHRGGSYEQY
TRBJ1-4	TRBV4-3	ASSQDLDRGDEKLF
TRBJ1-3	TRBV6-1	ASSFTDSGNTIY
TRBJ2-4	TRBV14	ASSEIGPNIQY
TRBJ1-2	TRBV4-3	ASSQDRDWSYGYT
TRBJ2-1	TRBV7-9	ASSLGLAGVNEQF
TRBJ2-3	TRBV6-1	ASTRTGYTDTQY
TRBJ2-1	TRBV19	ASSIALAGANEQF
TRBJ2-3	TRBV9	ASSAAGPSTDTQY
TRBJ1-1	TRBV11-3	ASSLRSTEAF
TRBJ1-6	TRBV27	ASSLTTGSSPLH
TRBJ1-2	TRBV5-6	ASSRTVDFRYT
TRBJ2-5	TRBV5-5	ASSLAGTSLETQY
TRBJ2-6	TRBV6-1	ASSGRDRVSGANVLT
TRBJ1-1	TRBV5-1	ASSLSRTLEAF
TRBJ2-7	TRBV19	ASQQDYEQY
TRBJ2-4	TRBV29-1	SVSGEGAKNIQY
TRBJ2-7	TRBV28	ASSPRGKNEQY
TRBJ2-5	TRBV6-1	ASSIAGGIMETQY
TRBJ1-2	TRBV29-1	SVMQGSGGSYT
TRBJ2-2	TRBV10-3	AISLLQGELNTGELF
TRBJ2-2	TRBV28	ASSSPTPANTGELF
TRBJ2-3	TRBV7-9	ASSLISGRADTQY
TRBJ2-5	TRBV5-1	ASSHRTGMEETQY
TRBJ1-2	TRBV6-6	ASSPRQGASYGYT
TRBJ1-2	TRBV7-2	ASSLVAGGYT
TRBJ2-3	TRBV7-8	ASSLQLVGDTQY
TRBJ2-1	TRBV29-1	SLGTGGYNEQF
TRBJ1-5	TRBV5-1	ASSLSTGLNQPQH
TRBJ2-1	TRBV5-5	ASSLFLSARDSIINEQF
TRBJ2-2	TRBV5-1	ASSLGGTGAAGELF
TRBJ2-7	TRBV18	ASSLTPRNYEQY
TRBJ2-3	TRBV5-1	ASTPPGTTAGTQY
TRBJ2-1	TRBV5-1	ASGTGGKNSYNEQF
TRBJ2-7	TRBV5-4	ASSDAFGGEPYEQY
TRBJ1-5	TRBV4-2	ASSQDGGDSNQPQH